The clone carrying this T cell receptor beta chain showed up just a few times. This specimen comes from a study of blood T cells in healthy people across ages. A second 7 to 11 cycle PCR used barcoded and J-beta primers. TCRdb re-called the 5' RACE reads with MiXCR, one entry per CDR3 protein. Of 1.8 million or so distinct CDR3 sequences in the sample, 35% to 50% were seen once. This sequence originates from a human donor in good health. The sample was blood.

The DNA for the CDR3 is TGCAGTGCTAGAGAGCCGGGCCAATATAATTCACCCCTCCACTTT. This codes for CSAREPGQYNSPLHF. V gene TRBV20-1 combines with J gene TRBJ1-6; D not certain. Germline V gene lookup returns CDR1 DFQATT and CDR2 SNEGSKA (reference sequence). Trimming removed 0 bases at V and 4 bases at J, with 10 bases between. The CDR3 is 15 residues long.